This TCR beta chain comes out of a study of blood T cell repertoires in COVID-19. The overall study: T cells, B-cell-depleted T cells, or PBMCs provided the cDNA or gDNA that served as material.

In the authors' methods: Scientists estimated how many nucleated cells there were by amplifying reference gene primers. Sequencing was performed with immunoSEQ multiplex PCR; in TCRdb, only in-frame clones are kept and a portion is missing. V and J calls and clone size are those listed in that table; D and trimming were worked out from the DNA. Altogether approximately 200,000 clones are present, 82% being singletons, with the ten largest covering approximately 7.2%. This clone was observed once. Deletions cut 0 bases from V and 5 bases from J, with 11 bases between. Germline CDR1 and CDR2: LGHNA and YNFKEQ. The CDR3 runs 15 residues.

This clonotype originated in a human donor with acute or convalescent COVID-19. The donor label of this sample is uncertain. The chain joins TRBV4-2 to TRBJ1-5, with D hard to call. The source material was peripheral blood. DNA of the CDR3: TGTGCCAGCAGCCAAGACTACTCTCGAGATCAGCCCCAGCATTTT. As protein: CASSQDYSRDQPQHF.